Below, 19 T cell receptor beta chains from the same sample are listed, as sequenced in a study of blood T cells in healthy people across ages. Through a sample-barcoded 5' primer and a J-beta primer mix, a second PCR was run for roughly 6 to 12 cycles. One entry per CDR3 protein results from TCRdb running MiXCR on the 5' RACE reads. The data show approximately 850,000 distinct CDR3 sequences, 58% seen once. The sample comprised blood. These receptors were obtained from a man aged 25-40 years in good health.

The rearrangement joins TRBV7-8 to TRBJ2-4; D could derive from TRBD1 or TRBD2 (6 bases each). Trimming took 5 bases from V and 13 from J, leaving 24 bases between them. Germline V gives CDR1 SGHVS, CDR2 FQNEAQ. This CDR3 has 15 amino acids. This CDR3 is CASSMERGASREQYF. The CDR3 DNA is TGTGCCAGCAGCATGGAAAGGGGGGCCTCGAGGGAGCAGTACTTC.

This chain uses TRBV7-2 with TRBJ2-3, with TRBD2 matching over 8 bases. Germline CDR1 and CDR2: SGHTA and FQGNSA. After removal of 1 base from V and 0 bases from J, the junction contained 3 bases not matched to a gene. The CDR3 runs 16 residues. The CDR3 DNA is TGTGCCAGCAGCTTAGGCCCTAGCGGGAGCACAGATACGCAGTATTTT. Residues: CASSLGPSGSTDTQYF.

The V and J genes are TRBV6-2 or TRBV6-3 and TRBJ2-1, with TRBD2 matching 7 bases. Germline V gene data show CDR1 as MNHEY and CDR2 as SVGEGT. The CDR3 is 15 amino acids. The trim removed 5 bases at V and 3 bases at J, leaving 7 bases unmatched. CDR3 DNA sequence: TGTGCCAGCAGTCCGGAAATAGCGGGCTACAATGAGCAGTTCTTC. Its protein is CASSPEIAGYNEQFF.

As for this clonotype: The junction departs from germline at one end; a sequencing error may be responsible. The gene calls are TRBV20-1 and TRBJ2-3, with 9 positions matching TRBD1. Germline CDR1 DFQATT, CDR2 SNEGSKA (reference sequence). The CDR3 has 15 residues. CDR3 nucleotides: TGCTGTGCTGACCGCCGACAGGGGGAGACAGATACGCAGTATTTT. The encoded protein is CCADRRQGETDTQYF.

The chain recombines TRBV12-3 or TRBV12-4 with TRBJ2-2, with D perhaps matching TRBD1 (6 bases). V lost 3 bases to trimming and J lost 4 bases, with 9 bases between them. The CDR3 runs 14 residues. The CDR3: CASSFQGRTGELFF. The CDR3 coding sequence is TGTGCCAGCAGTTTCCAGGGGCGCACCGGGGAGCTGTTTTTT.

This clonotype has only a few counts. The chain's CDR3 is CASSHPRTRHQFF. In nucleotides, the CDR3 is TGTGCCAGCAGCCATCCCCGGACTCGACATCAGTTCTTC. This chain joins TRBV3-1 and TRBJ2-1; D possibly corresponds to TRBD2 (5 bases). The CDR3 length is 13 residues. In germline, CDR1 is LGHDT, CDR2 YNNKEL (reference sequence). The V gene lost 3 bases and the J gene lost 13 bases, with 16 bases spanning the gap.

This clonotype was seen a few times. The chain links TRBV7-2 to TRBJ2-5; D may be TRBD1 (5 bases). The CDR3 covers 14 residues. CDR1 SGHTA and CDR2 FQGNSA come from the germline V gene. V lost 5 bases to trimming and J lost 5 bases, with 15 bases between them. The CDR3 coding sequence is TGTGCCAGCAGCCAAGACCAGGGCCTGGAGACCCAGTACTTC. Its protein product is CASSQDQGLETQYF.

The CDR3 DNA reads TGCGCCAGCAGCTTGGGTGACGAACAAGAGACCCAGTACTTC. This gives the protein CASSLGDEQETQYF. J is TRBJ2-5 and V is TRBV5-1; no clear D. Germline V gives CDR1 SGHRS, CDR2 YFSETQ. This CDR3 spans 14 amino acids. V lost 0 bases, J lost 2 bases, and 8 bases lay in between.

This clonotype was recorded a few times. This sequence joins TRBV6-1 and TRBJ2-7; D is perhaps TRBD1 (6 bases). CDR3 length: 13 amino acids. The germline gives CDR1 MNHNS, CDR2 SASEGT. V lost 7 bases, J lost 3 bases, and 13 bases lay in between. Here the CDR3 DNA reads TGTGCCAGCAATCTACAGGGAATCTACGAGCAGTACTTC. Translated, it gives CASNLQGIYEQYF.

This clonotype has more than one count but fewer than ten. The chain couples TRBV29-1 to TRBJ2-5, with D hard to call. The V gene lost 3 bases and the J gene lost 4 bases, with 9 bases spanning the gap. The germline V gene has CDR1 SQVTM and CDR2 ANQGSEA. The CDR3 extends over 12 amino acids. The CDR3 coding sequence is TGCAGCGTTGAGACCGGTTTAGAGACCCAGTACTTC. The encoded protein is CSVETGLETQYF.

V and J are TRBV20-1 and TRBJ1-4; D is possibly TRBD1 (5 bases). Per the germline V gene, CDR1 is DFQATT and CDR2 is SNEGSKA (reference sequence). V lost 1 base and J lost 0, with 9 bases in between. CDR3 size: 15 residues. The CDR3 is CSARVGGATNEKLFF. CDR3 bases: TGCAGTGCTAGAGTTGGGGGGGCAACTAATGAAAAACTGTTTTTT.

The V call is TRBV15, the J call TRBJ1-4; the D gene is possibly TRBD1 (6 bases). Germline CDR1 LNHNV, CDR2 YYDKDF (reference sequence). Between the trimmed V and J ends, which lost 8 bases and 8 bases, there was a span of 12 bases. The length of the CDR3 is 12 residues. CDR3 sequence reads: CATGGGDEKLFF. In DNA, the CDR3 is TGTGCCACCGGAGGGGGAGACGAAAAACTGTTTTTT.

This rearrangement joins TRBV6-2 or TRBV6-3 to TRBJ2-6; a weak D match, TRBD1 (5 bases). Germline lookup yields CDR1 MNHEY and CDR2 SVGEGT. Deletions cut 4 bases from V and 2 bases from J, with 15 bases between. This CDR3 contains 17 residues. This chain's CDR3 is CASSSSISGTGANVLTF. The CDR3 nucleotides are TGTGCCAGCAGTTCATCGATTTCAGGGACTGGGGCCAACGTCCTGACTTTC.

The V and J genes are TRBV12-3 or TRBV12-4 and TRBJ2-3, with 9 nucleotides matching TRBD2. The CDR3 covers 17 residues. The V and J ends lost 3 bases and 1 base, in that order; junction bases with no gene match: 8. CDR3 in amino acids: CASSFGLARFRTDTQYF. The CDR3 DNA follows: TGTGCCAGCAGTTTTGGACTAGCGAGATTTCGCACAGATACGCAGTATTTT.

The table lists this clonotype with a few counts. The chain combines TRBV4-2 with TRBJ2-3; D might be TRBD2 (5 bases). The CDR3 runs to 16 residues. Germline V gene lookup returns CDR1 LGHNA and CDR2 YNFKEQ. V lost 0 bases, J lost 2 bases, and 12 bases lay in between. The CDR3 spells CASSQDASGFTDTQYF. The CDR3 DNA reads TGTGCCAGCAGCCAAGATGCCAGCGGATTCACAGATACGCAGTATTTT.

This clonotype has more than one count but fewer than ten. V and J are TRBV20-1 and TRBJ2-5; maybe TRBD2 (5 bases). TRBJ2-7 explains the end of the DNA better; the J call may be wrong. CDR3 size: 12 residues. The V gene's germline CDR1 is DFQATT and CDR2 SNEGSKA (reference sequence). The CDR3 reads CSARDREYEQYF. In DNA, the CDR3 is TGCAGTGCTAGAGATAGGGAGTACGAGCAGTACTTC.

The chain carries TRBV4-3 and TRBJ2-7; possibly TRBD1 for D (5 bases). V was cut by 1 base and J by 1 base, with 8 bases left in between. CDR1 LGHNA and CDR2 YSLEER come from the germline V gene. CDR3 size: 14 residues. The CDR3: CASSQAGRSYEQYF. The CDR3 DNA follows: TGCGCCAGCAGCCAAGCAGGGCGATCCTACGAGCAGTACTTC.

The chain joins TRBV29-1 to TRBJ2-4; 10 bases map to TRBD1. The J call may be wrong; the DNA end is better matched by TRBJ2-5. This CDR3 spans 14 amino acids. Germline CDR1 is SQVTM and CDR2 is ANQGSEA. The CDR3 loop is CSVDRDRGPETQYF. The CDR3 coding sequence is TGCAGCGTTGACCGCGACAGGGGGCCAGAGACCCAGTACTTC.

The CDR3 DNA sequence: TGTGCCATCAGGGGCGTTACGGCTGATGAGCAGTTCTTC. This encodes CAIRGVTADEQFF. The gene calls are TRBV10-3 and TRBJ2-1, with unresolved D. V gave up 6 bases and J gave up 8 bases, with 14 bases separating them. CDR1 is ENHRY and CDR2 is SYGVKD in the germline V gene. CDR3 length: 13 residues.